One sample yielded the 3 T cell receptor beta chains listed below, sequenced in a study of beta chain features in type 1 diabetes. Their recognized antigens are unknown. Whole-study findings and limits: Type 1 diabetes patients showed a moderate but significant shortening of TCRB CDR3s in all four CD4+ subsets.

As every portion of the isolated RNA was reverse transcribed, the sequencing read expressed TCRB transcripts. Profiled with immunoSEQ multiplex PCR; TCRdb holds only in-frame clones, not every one. The data hold 550,000 to 850,000 clones, with 13% observed a single time. The sequenced material came from naive CD4+ T cells from blood. The receptor set was obtained from a young man with type 1 diabetes.

V usage is TRBV25-1 and J usage is TRBJ2-7; 9 nucleotides agree with TRBD1. This CDR3 has 14 residues. The V segment lost 5 bases and the J segment 4 bases; nucleotides outside the gene matches: 6. In germline, CDR1 is MGHDK, CDR2 SYGVNS. This CDR3 reads CASSPGQGSYEQYF. The CDR3 bases are TGTGCCAGCAGTCCGGGACAGGGTTCTTACGAGCAGTACTTC.

This clone was seen a handful of times. Written as DNA, the CDR3 is TGTGCCTGGAGCTCAGGGATTCAGCCCCAGCATTTT. Encoded protein: CAWSSGIQPQHF. V is TRBV30 and J is TRBJ1-5; tentatively, D is TRBD1 (5 bases). V lost 3 bases to trimming and J lost 6 bases, with 9 bases between them. The V gene's germline CDR1 is GTSNPN and CDR2 SVGIG (reference sequence). The CDR3 covers 12 residues. The full variable domain, in which reference TRBV30 and TRBJ1-5 provide the parts outside the CDR3, is SQTIHQWPATLVQPVGSPLSLECTVEGTSNPNLYWYRQAAGRGLQLLFYSVGIGQISSEVPQNLSASRPQDRQFILSSKKLLLSDSGFYLCAWSSGIQPQHFGDGTRLSIL.

This clone appeared a few times. This chain connects TRBV19 to TRBJ1-5; D gene ambiguous. CDR1 and CDR2 from the germline V gene are LNHDA and SQIVND (reference sequence). The CDR3 spans 12 residues. Deletions cut 4 bases from V and 5 bases from J, with 6 bases between. The CDR3: CASSNRDQPQHF. Written as DNA, the CDR3 is TGTGCCAGTAGTAATCGGGATCAGCCCCAGCATTTT.